The clone carrying this TCR beta chain showed up just a few times. It was with a sample-barcoded 5' primer and a J-beta primer mix that a second PCR of about 6 to 12 cycles was run. All samples yielded 3 million or more CDR3-containing paired-end reads. TCRdb independently ran MiXCR on the 5' RACE reads; one entry per CDR3 protein. The repertoire holds roughly 1.9 million distinct CDR3 sequences, approximately 39% seen once, with about 23% in the top ten. The data were obtained in a study of blood T cells in healthy people across ages. Trimming removed 6 bases at V and 2 bases at J, with 14 bases between. Germline-derived CDR1 and CDR2 are MDHEN and SYDVKM. CDR3 length: 14 amino acids.

Input material: blood. V is TRBV28 and J is TRBJ2-7; the D gene could be TRBD1 or TRBD2 (6 bases each). This TCR was recovered from a human donor in good health. CDR3 region: CASRKGGRAYEQYF. The CDR3, as DNA: TGTGCCAGCAGAAAGGGGGGTCGCGCCTACGAGCAGTACTTC. Based on the CDR3 plus reference TRBV28 and TRBJ2-7, the full variable domain is DVKVTQSSRYLVKRTGEKVFLECVQDMDHENMFWYRQDPGLGLRLIYFSYDVKMKEKGDIPEGYSVSREKKERFSLILESASTNQTSMYLCASRKGGRAYEQYFGPGTRLTVT.